This TCR beta chain was observed in a study of T cells in Graves' hyperthyroidism and ophthalmopathy (dated by TCRdb to about 2019). At the level of the whole study: Peripheral blood samples were taken at initial diagnosis, before any treatment was given. To identify TCR V-J signatures that set the groups apart, the researchers used a discovery cohort of about a hundred patients, made up of 43 with Graves' ophthalmopathy and 57 with stable Graves' hyperthyroidism. Prospective prediction of ophthalmopathy was tested in an independent validation cohort of 18 to 20 hyperthyroidism patients and 17 patients who later progressed to ophthalmopathy. The roughly 94 discovery patients were randomly divided into training and test sets at a 7:3 ratio. In addition, the study compared T-cell repertoires in thyroid tissue and in blood from a handful of Graves' hyperthyroidism patients. Once sampling was done, hyperthyroidism patients were given methimazole at a starting dose of 30 mg daily, whereas ophthalmopathy patients were given high-dose intravenous methylprednisolone. TCR Vbeta CDR3 sequencing of 120 to 150 peripheral blood samples (about 45 ophthalmopathy, about 80 hyperthyroidism and approximately 17 progressor patients) is reported in the paper.

This clonotype occurred many times. Its antigen is currently not known. Per-nucleotide qualities are absent, and no much larger clonotype sits a single base away. The full study reports these points: Most expanded thyroid clonotypes (frequency above 0.001) were also detected in blood, suggesting blood repertoires may reflect thyroid immune responses. No statistical method was used to fix the sample size in advance, and group allocation was not hidden from the investigators. A 13 V-J signature model separated ophthalmopathy from stable hyperthyroidism, with 87.88% sensitivity and 81% to 82% specificity in cross-validation and 80%/75% in testing. During validation, the model predicted progression to ophthalmopathy a median of approximately 6.5 months ahead of onset, with almost 71% sensitivity and roughly 72% specificity.

Stable Graves' hyperthyroidism was defined as no progression to ophthalmopathy during 18 months of follow-up. Hyperthyroidism patients were newly diagnosed, with disease duration under 2 months, and aged 18 to 65 years. Exclusion was applied to patients with uncontrolled infections, other autoimmune diseases, pregnancy or lactation. Diagnoses were established on the basis of clinical symptoms, serum thyroxine and TRAb, thyroid ultrasound, and orbital computed tomography. PBMCs were separated from approximately 10 ml of fresh peripheral blood using Ficoll-Paque density gradient centrifugation. Trizol reagent was used to extract total RNA, and RNA quality was then checked on an Agilent 2100 Bioanalyzer. The germline ends are 9 bases apart after V is trimmed by 2 bases and J by 5 bases. CDR1 and CDR2 (MNHEY, SMNVEV) derive from the germline V gene (reference sequence). Taken from cysteine to phenylalanine, the CDR3 has 13 residues. Of the read, only the CDR3 DNA is kept; its 39 bases are in frame from base 1.

The TCR beta CDR3 regions were amplified from RNA transcripts. A first-round RT-PCR of the TCR CDR3 used the HTBI primer set with the Qiagen OneStep RT-PCR kit. The libraries were constructed in a second round of multiplex PCR and then size-selected and purified. Sequencing of the libraries was done on an Illumina HiSeq2000 using paired-end 100 bp reads. In the paper's pipeline: SOAPnuke was used to process the raw data, throwing out any read that contained adapters or uncalled bases, had a mean Phred below 15, or lacked an exact constant-primer or identifier match. High-quality paired reads were merged using COPE v1.2.5, and each unique nucleotide sequence was defined as a clonotype. MiTCR v1.1 was used to align clonotypes to the IMGT TRBV, TRBD and TRBJ reference segments. Only V-J combinations with frequency above 0.0001, covering 99% to 99.2% of repertoires, were analysed. A TCS score was defined as the ratio of F50 (clonal expansion) to E x V (chaos), with BLOSUM62-based TCRdist applied between CDR3 peptides within each V-J. Welch's t-statistics and random forest reduced roughly 500 V-J features to around 14, which were used in a naive Bayes classifier (R e1071). TCRdb applied fastp at Q25 and MiXCR to the public reads, then kept only in-frame beta chains. Here each entry gathers all rows of one CDR3 protein and keeps the most common genes and DNA. It is TCRdb's table, rather than the study itself, that gives the V and J calls and clone size. For this sample there are about 200,000 distinct CDR3 sequences; approximately 17% appear just once. The biggest ten clones account for around 50% of the sample.

The source is a man in his fifties with Graves' hyperthyroidism. The material sequenced was blood. The V gene is TRBV27 and the J gene is TRBJ1-1; there is no confident call for the D gene. CDR3 sequence: CASSLMGWTEAFF. The nucleotide sequence reads TGTGCCAGCAGTTTAATGGGCTGGACTGAAGCTTTCTTT.